A single T cell receptor beta chain is shown here with its context. These data are taken from a study of T cell changes during pregnancy in multiple sclerosis. The CDR3 is 20 amino acids. Germline-derived CDR1 and CDR2 are SGHVT and SQSDAQ. Deletions cut 5 bases from V and 4 bases from J, with 32 bases between. TCRdb's table, derived via immunoSEQ multiplex PCR, lists solely in-frame clones and lacks some. The data show approximately 72,000 clones, with roughly 90% seen just once and approximately 1.6% held by the top ten. This TCR was recovered from a female donor in good health, enrolled as a control in a pregnancy study. This sample comprised peripheral blood, obtained in the first trimester of pregnancy. The genes are TRBV7-4 and TRBJ2-5; TRBD2 is a possible D gene (5 bases). The CDR3: CASSLNGSDPTRDPSETQYF. For the CDR3, the DNA is TGTGCCAGCAGCCTAAATGGTAGCGACCCGACGCGAGACCCCTCAGAGACCCAGTACTTC.